This T cell receptor beta chain was captured by sequencing in a study of PD-L1 blockade in urothelial cancer. Background on the study: There were a median of approximately 130,000 T cells in blood samples.

Note on this clone: Its antigen is unknown. The junction and the germline gene differ at one end; a read error may be behind it.

Libraries were prepared by immunoSEQ multiplex PCR; TCRdb keeps only in-frame clonotypes and omits some of them. The sample consists of about 38,000 clones, 85% to 90% of them appearing once. Germline CDR1 reads SGHNT; CDR2 reads YYREEE (reference sequence). The CDR3 has 13 residues. Study conclusions and caveats: Lower pretreatment blood TCR clonality, under the median, predicted better survival, researchers reported.

The rearrangement uses TRBV5-4 and TRBJ2-7; weak D call: TRBD2 (5 bases). Sequencing used PBMCs, obtained around atezolizumab (anti-PD-L1) treatment. The receptor's source is a man aged 55 to 70 with urothelial cancer. The CDR3, as DNA: TGTGCCAGCAGCCCGGCCGGGGTCCACGAGCAGCACTTC. This encodes CASSPAGVHEQHF.